The clone carrying this T cell receptor (beta chain) was observed a single time. Per germline, CDR1 SGHTA and CDR2 FQGTGA. The length of the CDR3 is 14 residues. Trimming stripped 0 bases from V and 1 base from J, with 6 bases between. These data belong to a study of blood T cell repertoires in COVID-19. In the authors' methods: Quantification of nucleated cells was approximated via reference gene primer amplification. Generated by immunoSEQ multiplex PCR, the TCRdb table keeps only in-frame clones and is missing some. That table furnishes V, J and clone size, whereas the DNA furnished D and trimming. The sample shows about 310,000 clones, 75% to 90% of them seen only once.

The chain has TRBV7-3 and TRBJ1-1; D is ambiguous. The specimen sequenced was PBMCs or T cells enriched from blood (not recorded which). The clonotype originates from a woman aged 40 to 50 who had recovered from COVID-19. The CDR3 DNA is TGTGCCAGCAGCTTAACGGGGAGGAACACTGAAGCTTTCTTT. Translated, it gives CASSLTGRNTEAFF.